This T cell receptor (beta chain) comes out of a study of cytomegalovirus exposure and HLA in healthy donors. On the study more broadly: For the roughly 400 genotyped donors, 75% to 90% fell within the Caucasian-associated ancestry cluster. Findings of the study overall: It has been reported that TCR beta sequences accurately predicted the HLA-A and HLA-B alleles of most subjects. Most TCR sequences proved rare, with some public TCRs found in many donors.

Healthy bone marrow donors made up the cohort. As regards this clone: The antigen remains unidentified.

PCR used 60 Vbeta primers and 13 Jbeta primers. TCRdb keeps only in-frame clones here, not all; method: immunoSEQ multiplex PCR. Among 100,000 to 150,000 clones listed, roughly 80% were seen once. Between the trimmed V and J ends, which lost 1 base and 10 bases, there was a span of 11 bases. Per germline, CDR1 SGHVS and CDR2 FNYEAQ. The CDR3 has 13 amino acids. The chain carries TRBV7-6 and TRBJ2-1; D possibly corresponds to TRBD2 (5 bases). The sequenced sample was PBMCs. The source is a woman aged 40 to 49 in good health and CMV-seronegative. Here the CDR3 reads CASSLEFGSEQFF. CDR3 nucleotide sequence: TGTGCCAGCAGCTTAGAGTTTGGGAGCGAGCAGTTCTTC.